Shown below are 20 T cell receptor beta chains from a single sample sequenced in a study of shared clonotypes between healthy human individuals. Using immunoSEQ multiplex PCR, the repertoire was profiled, and TCRdb retains in-frame clones only, with some absent. The sample carries about 2.4 million clones, more than 85% recorded once. Sequenced input: naive CD4+ T cells from PBMCs. Subset described: CD45RA+ positively selected. The receptors shown here come from a man between 18 and 29 years old in good health. Some clones in this sample may be carry-over from other donors' samples.

This chain links TRBV19 with TRBJ1-2, with 9 bases that match TRBD1. CDR3 length: 14 residues. With 3 bases clipped from V and 2 bases from J, the junction kept 1 base outside the gene matches. Germline CDR1 is LNHDA and CDR2 is SQIVND (reference sequence). The CDR3 DNA sequence: TGTGCCAGTAGTATGGGGACAGGGAACTATGGCTACACCTTC. It encodes CASSMGTGNYGYTF.

The V call is TRBV7-2, the J call TRBJ2-2, with D unresolved. Germline loops: CDR1 SGHTA, CDR2 FQGNSA. Trimming pared 3 bases from V and 7 bases from J, leaving 6 bases between. The CDR3 is made up of 12 amino acids. In nucleotides, the CDR3 is TGTGCCAGCAGCTTTAGTTTCGGGGAGCTGTTTTTT. As protein: CASSFSFGELFF.

The V call is TRBV5-1, the J call TRBJ2-7; 7 nucleotides align to TRBD1. Per the germline V gene, CDR1 is SGHRS and CDR2 is YFSETQ. There are 13 residues in the CDR3. The trim removed 4 bases at V and 1 base at J, leaving 2 bases unmatched. CDR3 sequence reads: CASSTDRSYEQYF. The CDR3 nucleotides read TGCGCCAGCAGCACGGACAGGTCCTACGAGCAGTACTTC.

The chain has TRBV7-3 and TRBJ2-2; 9 positions match TRBD2. This CDR3 has 17 amino acids. CDR1 and CDR2 from the germline V gene are SGHTA and FQGTGA. Losses at the gene ends were 1 base for V and 4 bases for J; bases not matched to a gene: 7. CDR3 coding DNA: TGTGCCAGCAGCTTAATGCGGGGGGGCGAAGGCACCGGGGAGCTGTTTTTT. Its protein is CASSLMRGGEGTGELFF.

This sequence joins TRBV4-1 and TRBJ1-2, with a possible D match to TRBD1 (5 bases). The CDR3 sequence is 15 residues long. Trimming removed 0 bases at V and 8 bases at J, with 16 bases between. Germline CDR1 is MGHRA and CDR2 is YSYEKL. CDR3: CASSQEGAAAWGYTF. The CDR3 DNA reads TGCGCCAGCAGCCAAGAAGGGGCCGCCGCGTGGGGCTACACCTTC.

The chain couples TRBV6-1 to TRBJ2-7; TRBD2 matches 11 bases. After removal of 6 bases from V and 3 bases from J, the junction contained 7 bases not matched to a gene. The V gene's germline CDR1 is MNHNS and CDR2 SASEGT. The CDR3 totals 15 residues. CDR3 protein: CASSPGTSGNYEQYF. As DNA, the CDR3 is TGTGCCAGCAGCCCCGGGACTAGCGGAAACTACGAGCAGTACTTC.

V usage is TRBV7-2 and J usage is TRBJ1-5; D call uncertain. Trimming stripped 6 bases from V and 6 bases from J, with 18 bases between. CDR3 size: 15 residues. Germline loops: CDR1 SGHTA, CDR2 FQGNSA. CDR3 loop: CASSEVSGSGQPQHF. DNA for the CDR3: TGTGCCAGCAGTGAAGTGTCTGGGTCCGGTCAGCCCCAGCATTTT.

This chain links TRBV7-3 with TRBJ2-5; 8 bases are shared with TRBD2. V was pared by 1 base and J by 1 base, with 5 bases of the junction left unmatched. Germline lookup yields CDR1 SGHTA and CDR2 FQGTGA. CDR3 length equals 16 residues. The CDR3 coding sequence is TGTGCCAGCAGCTTAATGCCCGGGGGGGGCCAAGAGACCCAGTACTTC. Translated: CASSLMPGGGQETQYF.

This chain connects TRBV6-1 to TRBJ2-1; TRBD2 agrees at 10 bases. V trimming: 8 bases; J trimming: 4 bases; junction bases outside the gene matches: 8. Germline-derived CDR1 and CDR2 are MNHNS and SASEGT. The length of the CDR3 is 15 residues. CDR3 sequence: CASCRGTSAYNEQFF. The CDR3 DNA reads as TGTGCCAGCTGTCGGGGGACTAGCGCTTACAATGAGCAGTTCTTC.

The chain recombines TRBV5-1 with TRBJ2-7; 7 bases line up with TRBD1. J lost 2 bases, V lost 9 bases, and 11 bases had no gene match. The CDR3 spans 14 residues. The V gene's germline CDR1 is SGHRS and CDR2 YFSETQ. CDR3 sequence reads: CATRPGTAPYEQYF. CDR3 sequence (DNA): TGCGCCACGCGCCCCGGGACAGCCCCCTACGAGCAGTACTTC.

The chain joins TRBV28 to TRBJ2-1; the match to TRBD1 covers 7 bases. The CDR3 contains 15 residues. Germline values: CDR1 MDHEN, CDR2 SYDVKM. The junction had 7 bases not matched to a gene; V was cut back by 5 bases and J by 3 bases. In nucleotides, the CDR3 is TGTGCCAGCAGTCTCGACAGGGCCTACTACAATGAGCAGTTCTTC. It specifies CASSLDRAYYNEQFF.

This clone was recorded only once. The J gene is TRBJ1-5, the V gene TRBV7-8, with 7 bases matching TRBD1. The CDR3 has 13 amino acids. V trimming: 0 bases; J trimming: 11 bases; junction bases outside the gene matches: 4. From germline, CDR1 is SGHVS and CDR2 FQNEAQ. The CDR3 region is CASSLAQTGTQHF. The CDR3, as DNA: TGTGCCAGCAGCTTAGCACAGACAGGGACCCAGCATTTT. The whole variable domain, filled in from reference TRBV7-8 and TRBJ1-5, reads GAGVSQSPRYKVAKRGQDVALRCDPISGHVSLFWYQQALGQGPEFLTYFQNEAQLDKSGLPSDRFFAERPEGSVSTLKIQRTQQEDSAVYLCASSLAQTGTQHFGDGTRLSIL.

The V gene is TRBV30, the J gene TRBJ1-2; D gene uncertain. The germline CDR1 and CDR2 sequences are GTSNPN and SVGIG (reference sequence). This CDR3 is 13 amino acids long. Trimming shortened V by 3 bases and J by 4 bases, and 12 bases separated the two germline ends. The CDR3 sequence: CAWSPAGSYGYTF. DNA for the CDR3: TGTGCCTGGAGCCCCGCTGGTAGCTATGGCTACACCTTC.

The V gene is TRBV2, the J gene TRBJ1-2; TRBD1 agrees at 7 bases. The CDR3 spans 14 residues. With 4 bases clipped from V and 8 bases from J, the junction kept 10 bases outside the gene matches. The germline gives CDR1 SNHLY, CDR2 FYNNEI. Written as DNA, the CDR3 is TGTGCCAGCAGTGCCCAGACAGGGACGGGAGGCTACACCTTC. This translates into CASSAQTGTGGYTF.

The CDR3 reads CASSTAYGQINEKLFF. In DNA form, the CDR3 reads TGCGCCAGCAGCACGGCCTACGGACAGATTAATGAAAAACTGTTTTTT. The rearrangement joins TRBV5-1 to TRBJ1-4; a possible D gene is TRBD1 (6 bases). The germline gives CDR1 SGHRS, CDR2 YFSETQ. The V and J ends lost 4 bases and 4 bases respectively, with 17 bases between them. This CDR3 has 16 amino acids.

The chain couples TRBV7-2 to TRBJ2-7; D call uncertain. From germline, CDR1 is SGHTA and CDR2 FQGNSA. CDR3 length: 13 residues. V was pared by 1 base and J by 6 bases, with 10 bases between. CDR3 loop: CASSLVSAGEQYF. CDR3 in DNA: TGTGCCAGCAGCTTAGTTTCCGCCGGCGAGCAGTACTTC. Full variable domain (missing parts from reference TRBV7-2 and TRBJ2-7): GAGVSQSPSNKVTEKGKDVELRCDPISGHTALYWYRQSLGQGLEFLIYFQGNSAPDKSGLPSDRFSAERTGGSVSTLTIQRTQQEDSAVYLCASSLVSAGEQYFGPGTRLTVT.

The rearrangement links TRBV7-9 to TRBJ2-7; 7 nucleotides align to TRBD1. The V gene's germline CDR1 is SEHNR and CDR2 FQNEAQ (reference sequence). The CDR3 length is 16 residues. The junction had 13 bases not matched to a gene; V was cut back by 2 bases and J by 6 bases. The CDR3 loop is CASSLRPGGPLGEQYF. DNA for the CDR3: TGTGCCAGCAGCTTAAGGCCAGGGGGACCTCTCGGCGAGCAGTACTTC.

The V call is TRBV28, the J call TRBJ2-1, with 11 bases that match TRBD2. Per germline, CDR1 MDHEN and CDR2 SYDVKM. Trimming took 11 bases from V and 6 from J; bases not matched to a gene: 9. CDR3 length: 14 residues. The CDR3 sequence: CAAARLAGGNEQFF. As DNA, the CDR3 is TGTGCCGCAGCAAGGCTAGCGGGAGGCAATGAGCAGTTCTTC.

Remarks on this clone: Additional DNA sequences in this sample encode the identical CDR3. The V and J genes are TRBV29-1 and TRBJ2-7; TRBD1 aligns across 9 bases. The CDR3 is 14 residues long. The V and J ends lost 6 bases and 0 bases, in that order; junction bases with no gene match: 6. The germline gives CDR1 SQVTM, CDR2 ANQGSEA. CDR3 amino acids: CSVRRDRDSYEQYF. For the CDR3, the DNA is TGCAGCGTGAGAAGGGACAGGGACTCCTACGAGCAGTACTTC.

The chain couples TRBV6-4 to TRBJ1-2; no clear D. Trimming cost V 2 bases and J 4 bases, with 8 bases left between them. Germline V gene data show CDR1 as MRHNA and CDR2 as SNTAGT. This CDR3 is built from 13 residues. The CDR3 loop is CASSDKGAYGYTF. CDR3 DNA: TGTGCCAGCAGTGACAAGGGAGCCTATGGCTACACCTTC.